This T cell receptor (beta chain) originates from a study of blood T cell repertoires in COVID-19. Only in-frame clones appear in the TCRdb table, and some are missing; sequencing was by immunoSEQ multiplex PCR. The sample has 300,000 to 400,000 clones, around 87% seen once. This clonotype was sampled from a woman in her thirties with acute COVID-19. Material for sequencing was PBMCs or T cells enriched from blood (not recorded which).

The CDR3 DNA is TGTGCCAGCAGTTCTTACGGGAGTTCCTACGAGCAGTACTTC. Encoded protein: CASSSYGSSYEQYF. V and J are TRBV6-5 and TRBJ2-7; weak D call: TRBD2 (6 bases). The CDR3 runs 14 residues. Germline loops: CDR1 MNHEY, CDR2 SVGAGI. V was pared by 4 bases and J by 1 base, with 11 bases between.